This T cell receptor beta chain emerged from a study of blood T cells in healthy people across ages. Isolation recovered at least 6.5 million PBMCs from every sample. The germline V gene encodes CDR1 SGHTA and CDR2 FQGNSA. V lost 1 base to trimming and J lost 4 bases, with 4 bases between them. CDR3 length: 12 amino acids. Sample-barcoded 5' priming and a J-beta primer mix drove a second PCR of roughly 7 to 11 cycles. Each CDR3 protein gets one entry after TCRdb re-called the 5' RACE reads with MiXCR. This sample yields hundreds of thousands of distinct CDR3 sequences, of which roughly two fifths are seen a single time; 30% belongs to the top ten.

The sequencing sample was made of blood. This sequence was found in a man of 80 years or more in good health. The chain links TRBV7-2 to TRBJ2-5; no definite D call. CDR3 residues: CASSLVIETQYF. CDR3 in DNA: TGTGCCAGCAGCTTAGTAATAGAGACCCAGTACTTC. The full variable domain, in which reference TRBV7-2 and TRBJ2-5 provide the parts outside the CDR3, is GAGVSQSPSNKVTEKGKDVELRCDPISGHTALYWYRQSLGQGLEFLIYFQGNSAPDKSGLPSDRFSAERTGGSVSTLTIQRTQQEDSAVYLCASSLVIETQYFGPGTRLLVL.